Shown below are 15 T cell receptor beta chains from a single sample sequenced in a study of neurological immune-mediated disorders. Time point specified: longitudinal time-point 2. Via MiXCR, TCRdb re-called the 5' RACE reads, giving one row per CDR3 protein. The sample holds approximately 85,000 distinct CDR3 sequences, about 13% seen once. Sample: PBMCs. These receptors were taken from a female donor with HTLV-1-associated myelopathy (HAM/TSP).

On this clonotype itself: A much larger clonotype is one base distant, so this may be a read error. The chain employs TRBV6-5 and TRBJ2-2; 10 nucleotides agree with TRBD1. The CDR3 contains 15 residues. CDR1 is MNHEY, CDR2 SVGAGI, per germline. CDR3 nucleotides: TGTGTCAGCAGTCTACGGACAGGGGGCACCGGGGAGCTGTTTTTT. Its translation is CVSSLRTGGTGELFF.

The sample holds many counts of this clonotype. The V call is TRBV5-8, the J call TRBJ1-4; TRBD1 matches at 10 bases. V was pared by 5 bases and J by 8 bases, with 9 bases of the junction left unmatched. This CDR3 has 15 amino acids. CDR1 and CDR2 (germline): SGHTS, YDEGEE. CDR3 protein: CASSSGTGAGEKLFF. CDR3 DNA sequence: TGTGCCAGCAGTTCCGGGACAGGGGCGGGCGAAAAACTGTTTTTT.

This clonotype was observed at least ten times. This chain's CDR3 is CASSLAGDSYEQYF. In DNA form, the CDR3 reads TGTGCCAGCAGCTTAGCGGGGGATTCGTACGAGCAGTACTTC. This chain joins TRBV7-6 and TRBJ2-7; tentatively, D is TRBD1 or TRBD2 (5 bases each). V was cut by 0 bases and J by 4 bases, with 10 bases left in between. The CDR3 loop spans 14 amino acids. Germline V gene data show CDR1 as SGHVS and CDR2 as FNYEAQ.

This chain connects TRBV24-1 to TRBJ2-1; 8 bases fit TRBD1. The J segment lost 3 bases and the V segment lost 5 bases, leaving 8 bases of the junction unmatched. The CDR3 length is 16 residues. Per germline, CDR1 KGHDR and CDR2 SFDVKD. CDR3 in DNA: TGTGCCACCAGTGGAGTAGGACAGGGATTCTACAATGAGCAGTTCTTC. Its protein product is CATSGVGQGFYNEQFF.

This clonotype has a count of ten or more. V and J are TRBV3-1 and TRBJ2-1; D perhaps matches TRBD2 (5 bases). V lost 6 bases and J 7 bases, leaving 13 bases between the germline ends. The CDR3 consists of 13 residues. CDR1 and CDR2 from the germline V gene are LGHDT and YNNKEL (reference sequence). The CDR3 loop reads CASSRGRSNEQFF. Written as DNA, the CDR3 is TGTGCCAGCAGTCGGGGTAGGAGTAATGAGCAGTTCTTC.

This clonotype was detected many times. The rearrangement joins TRBV15 to TRBJ2-7, with a possible D match to TRBD2 (7 bases). The V end lost 1 base, the J end lost 4 bases, and 11 bases lay between the germline ends. Germline CDR1 is LNHNV and CDR2 is YYDKDF (reference sequence). The CDR3 is 14 amino acids. The chain's CDR3 is CATSRAGGNYEQYF. DNA of the CDR3: TGTGCCACCAGCAGAGCGGGGGGCAATTACGAGCAGTACTTC.

CDR3 nucleotide sequence: TGTGCCAGCAACGACAGGGGGCAGACAGATACGCAGTATTTT. Translation gives CASNDRGQTDTQYF. V gene TRBV28 combines with J gene TRBJ2-3; 10 bases align to TRBD1. CDR1 is MDHEN, CDR2 SYDVKM, per germline. The junction had 4 bases not matched to a gene; V was cut back by 7 bases and J by 3 bases. The CDR3 contains 14 residues.

V is TRBV12-3 or TRBV12-4 and J is TRBJ2-1, with TRBD1 matching 7 bases. The junction had 7 bases not matched to a gene; V was cut back by 5 bases and J by 9 bases. The CDR3 covers 13 residues. CDR3 amino acids: CASSIQGWGEQFF. CDR3 coding DNA: TGTGCCAGCAGTATACAGGGGTGGGGTGAGCAGTTCTTC.

This clonotype was counted ten times or more. The chain combines TRBV28 with TRBJ1-1; D not certain. Germline V gene data show CDR1 as MDHEN and CDR2 as SYDVKM. The CDR3 length is 12 residues. Trimming stripped 4 bases from V and 3 bases from J, with 6 bases between. CDR3 loop: CASSSGYTEAFF. The CDR3 DNA is TGTGCCAGCAGTTCGGGGTACACTGAAGCTTTCTTT.

The chain is built from TRBV2 and TRBJ1-5, with 10 bases aligning to TRBD1. The germline V gene has CDR1 SNHLY and CDR2 FYNNEI. V shed 2 bases, J shed 0 bases, and the junction held 13 bases outside the gene matches. The CDR3 loop spans 20 amino acids. In DNA, the CDR3 is TGTGCCAGCAGTGAAAGAGTCCCGGGACAGGGGTTCCTTAGCAATCAGCCCCAGCATTTT. This codes for CASSERVPGQGFLSNQPQHF.

In nucleotides, the CDR3 is TGTGCCAGCAGTTACTCGGGGACTGCGGATTCACCCCTCCACTTT. Translation: CASSYSGTADSPLHF. The V gene is TRBV6-5, the J gene TRBJ1-6, with D possibly matching TRBD1 (5 bases). Germline lookup yields CDR1 MNHEY and CDR2 SVGAGI. The CDR3 has 15 amino acids. V dropped 0 bases and J dropped 8 bases, with 11 bases sitting between them.

This clonotype has a count of ten or more. V gene TRBV6-6 combines with J gene TRBJ2-7; 13 bases line up with TRBD2. CDR3 length: 13 residues. The germline CDR1 and CDR2 sequences are MNHNY and SVGAGI (reference sequence). CDR3 in DNA: TGTGCGACACTAGCGGGGGGGCCTAAAGAGCAGTACTTC. Residues: CATLAGGPKEQYF.

This clonotype was recorded many times. The CDR3 spells CASSFSYSDYGYTF. The CDR3 DNA reads as TGTGCCAGCAGCTTTTCGTATTCAGACTATGGCTACACCTTC. This chain links TRBV11-2 with TRBJ1-2, with no clear D. There are 14 residues in the CDR3. V gave up 3 bases and J gave up 3 bases, with 11 bases separating them. The germline V gene encodes CDR1 SGHAT and CDR2 FQNNGV.

The rearrangement links TRBV6-1 to TRBJ2-7; TRBD1 matches at 7 bases. Germline lookup yields CDR1 MNHNS and CDR2 SASEGT. V lost 2 bases to trimming and J lost 4 bases; unmatched junction nucleotides: 5. There are 14 residues in the CDR3. Written as DNA, the CDR3 is TGTGCCAGCAGTGAAATGGGACAGAGTTACGAGCAGTACTTC. Its protein product is CASSEMGQSYEQYF.

This clonotype was observed many times. The chain joins TRBV5-1 to TRBJ2-3; D might be TRBD1 (6 bases). The CDR3 consists of 15 residues. Trimming took 0 bases from V and 7 from J, leaving 15 bases between them. Germline assignment: CDR1 SGHRS and CDR2 YFSETQ. The CDR3 spells CASSLGDTSIYTQYF. In DNA, the CDR3 is TGCGCCAGCAGCTTGGGGGACACGTCCATTTATACGCAGTATTTT.